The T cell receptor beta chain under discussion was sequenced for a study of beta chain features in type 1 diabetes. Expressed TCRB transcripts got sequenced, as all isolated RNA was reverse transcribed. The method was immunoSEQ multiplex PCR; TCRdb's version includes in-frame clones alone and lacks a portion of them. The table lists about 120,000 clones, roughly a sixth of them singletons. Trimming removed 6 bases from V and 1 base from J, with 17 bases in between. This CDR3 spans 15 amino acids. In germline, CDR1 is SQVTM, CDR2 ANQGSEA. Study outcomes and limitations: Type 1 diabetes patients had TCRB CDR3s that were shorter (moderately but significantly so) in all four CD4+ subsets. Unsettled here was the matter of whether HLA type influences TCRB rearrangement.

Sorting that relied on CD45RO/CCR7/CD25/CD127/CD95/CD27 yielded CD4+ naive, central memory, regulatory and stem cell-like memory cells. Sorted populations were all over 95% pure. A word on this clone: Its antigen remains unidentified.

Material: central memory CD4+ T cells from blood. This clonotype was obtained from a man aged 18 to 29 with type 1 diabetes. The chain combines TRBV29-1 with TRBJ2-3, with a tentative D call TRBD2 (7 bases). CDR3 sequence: CSVAPGGAGTDTQYF. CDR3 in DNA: TGCAGCGTCGCGCCTGGGGGGGCTGGCACAGATACGCAGTATTTT.